This TCR beta chain was documented in a study of T-cell reconstitution after alpha-beta-depleted transplantation in children. General observations from the study: By about two months after transplant, alpha-beta T cells reportedly arose from several hundred graft clones that had expanded. After transplant, high TCRbeta diversity at day 60 in some patients arose from surviving recipient T cells and thymic progenitors. Fresh T-cell production supplied most of the T-cell counts and diversity seen one year after transplant.

This clonotype came up a few times. Its antigen is unknown. The CDR3 has 15 residues. Trimming pared 2 bases from V and 1 base from J, leaving 12 bases between. Germline CDR1 is SGHTA and CDR2 is FQGNSA. This sample's TCRbeta library carried unique molecular identifier barcodes. MiXCR was run by TCRdb on the PCR reads, yielding one entry per CDR3 protein. The data show about 830,000 distinct CDR3 sequences, 15% to 20% seen once. The source was PBMCs, mostly from graft donor cells, collected 360 days after TCRalphabeta/CD19-depleted stem cell transplant. The rearrangement joins TRBV7-2 to TRBJ2-7; D assignment may be TRBD1 or TRBD2 (5 bases each). This receptor was taken from a male patient younger than 18 who had a stem cell transplant for acute lymphoblastic leukemia, so the T cells may come from the graft donor. The CDR3 reads CASSLRPGPSYEQYF. CDR3 nucleotide sequence: TGTGCCAGCAGCTTACGACCGGGACCTTCCTACGAGCAGTACTTC.